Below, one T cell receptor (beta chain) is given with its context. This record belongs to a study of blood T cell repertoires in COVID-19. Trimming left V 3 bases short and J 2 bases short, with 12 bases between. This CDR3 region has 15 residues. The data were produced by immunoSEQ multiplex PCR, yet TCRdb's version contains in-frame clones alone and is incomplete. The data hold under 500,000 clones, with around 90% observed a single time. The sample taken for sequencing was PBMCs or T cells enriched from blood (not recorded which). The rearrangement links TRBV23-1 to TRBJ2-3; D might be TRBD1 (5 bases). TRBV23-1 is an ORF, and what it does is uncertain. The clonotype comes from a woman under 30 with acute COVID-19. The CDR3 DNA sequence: TGCGCCAGCAGTCAGTCTGGACACAACACAGATACGCAGTATTTT. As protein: CASSQSGHNTDTQYF.